Listed here is a single T cell receptor (beta chain). Its antigen remains unidentified. The read comes to an end 3 residues before the CDR3 does, leaving the germline J gene to fill in the end. These data belong to a study of T cells in women clearing cervical HPV infection. Study as a whole: Cases: HPV16-related CIN3 or worse on histology, a couple of invasive cancers. Controls gave blood once infection was undetectable; cases at lesion identification.

There are 17 residues in the CDR3. In germline, CDR1 is WSHSY, CDR2 SAAADI. J gave up 4 bases and V 0 bases, and 10 bases lay outside the gene matches. Study conclusions and caveats: Repertoire richness, not evenness, was significantly elevated in CIN3+ cases versus controls. Richness plus V gene abundances separated cases from controls with AUC about 0.87.

Sequenced by immunoSEQ multiplex PCR; TCRdb stores in-frame clones only, minus some. The sample totals about 34,000 clones; its top ten clones hold approximately 1.5%. Sequenced input: blood buffy coat. The TCR sequence derives from a woman aged 18-70 years with a cervical HPV16 infection that either progressed to CIN3+ or cleared (not recorded which). The chain combines TRBV10-2 with TRBJ1-2; 8 bases fit TRBD1. This CDR3 reads CASSESTSGGRGYGYTF. Incomplete CDR3 DNA: TGCGCCAGCAGTGAGTCGACGTCAGGGGGCAGGGGCTATGGC.